This TCR beta chain was observed in a study of shared clonotypes between healthy human individuals (dated by TCRdb to 2020 to 2022). About the investigation overall: A couple of women and three men aged 18 to 49 years were included in the cohort. For each donor, CD4 naive and CD4 memory were each run on three plates, CD8 naive on two plates, and CD8 memory on one plate. The study deeply sequenced blood TCR repertoires of about five healthy adults to estimate repertoire size and the extent of clonotype sharing between individuals. To increase sequencing depth and limit assay-specific biases, different laboratories used diverse techniques to prepare libraries and sequence TCR repertoires. Leukapheresis yielded between about 0.94 and 9 billion PBMCs per donor.

TCR CDR3 regions were amplified from genomic DNA by multiplex PCR using the deep immunoSEQ assay. Extracted genomic DNA from each cell subset was spread evenly across all wells of several immunoSEQ 96-well plates, with each plate serving as a replicate. For sorted subsets, roughly 200 ng of genomic DNA, equivalent to 30,000 or so T cell genomes, went into each replicate PCR. Purified libraries were measured with a Qubit 3.0 fluorometer, size-checked on a Bioanalyzer 2100, and measured again with the KAPA Library Quantification kit. Every immunoSEQ 96-well plate was sequenced on a dedicated single-read 150-cycle Illumina NextSeq 550 flow cell. In the authors' own workflow: Because the immunoSEQ output included only junctional sequences and no quality scores, the filtering could not be the same as the filtering used for full-length reads. To assign V/J genes and CDR3, sequences were annotated using PyIR, a Python wrapper for IgBLAST v1.9, with IMGT germline references. Reads were removed for weak V/J assignments (E-value above 1e-6), missing CDR3, stop codons, out-of-frame junctions, or ambiguous translated residues. V3J clonotypes were defined by identical inferred V gene, J gene, and CDR3 amino acid sequence. Percentage overlap between repertoires was calculated by dividing the number of shared unique clonotypes by the size of the smaller repertoire. RTK rarefaction, the Chao1 estimator, and Recon v2.1 estimates of unobserved clonotypes were used to assess repertoire richness. For all TCRbeta clonotypes obtained by the gDNA method from four donors, generation probabilities were computed with OLGA. TCRdb limited this immuneACCESS table to in-frame rearrangements with V and J called. A share of clones is missing; checked studies link under half to unresolved V genes, and the rest is unexplained. D and trimming come from the DNA, and the V and J calls and clone size come from that table. For this sample there are roughly 2.5 million clones; approximately 92% appear just once. The ten largest clones represent roughly 0.13% of the sample.

Healthy HIV-negative adults with no recently reported acute infections or vaccinations were included as donors. Every donor was a Caucasian adult residing in Nashville, Tennessee, USA. CD4+ T cells were enriched by magnetic negative selection, after which naive cells were positively selected on CD45RA and the negative fraction was taken as the memory subset. Blood was obtained by leukapheresis, after which PBMCs were separated by Ficoll-Histopaque density gradient centrifugation and cryopreserved in liquid nitrogen vapor phase. Analytical flow cytometry was used to check the purity and quantity of each magnetically sorted T cell population. From each sorted fraction, genomic DNA was isolated and quantified by UV absorbance on a Nanodrop 2000c. Comment on this clone: Its antigen is still unknown. The record has no base qualities; no much larger clone is one base away.

Overall study results and their limits: Higher generation probabilities were observed for clonotypes shared by all four sorted-subset donors than for non-shared clonotypes. Based on pairwise subsampling, the degree of clonotype sharing among donors was expected to be affected by sequencing depth. The genetic and exposure-history diversity represented was limited by the small number of donors. Sampling was restricted to blood, and TCR repertoires in tissues likely differ from the TCR repertoires found in blood. Naive subsets generally had larger estimated clonotype richness than memory subsets. When a few donors were compared, the shared fraction of clonotypes was 5% to 6.5% for naive CD4, around 3.5% for naive CD8, 2% to 2.5% for memory CD4, and roughly 0.4% for memory CD8. Even with the large sequencing depth, rarefaction of the sorted-subset datasets indicated that sequencing was incomplete.

Sequencing used naive CD4+ T cells sorted from blood. The meaning of the sample's cell subset or site label: CD45RA+ positively selected. This receptor was obtained from a man between 18 and 29 years old in good health.

The CDR3 region: CASSPDLYNEQFF. The DNA is TGTGCCAGCAGCCCTGACTTGTACAATGAGCAGTTCTTC. The sequence joins TRBV11-2 to TRBJ2-1; the D gene cannot be named for sure. In the germline V gene, CDR1 corresponds to SGHAT and CDR2 to FQNNGV. The CDR3 contains 13 residues, cysteine and phenylalanine counted. Only CDR3 DNA is held: 39 bases, read in frame from base 1. V gives up 5 bases and J gives up 4 bases, and the segment between their germline ends measures 9 bases.